The 16 T cell receptor beta chains below were found in one sample sequenced in a study of blood T cells in healthy people across ages. Combining a sample-barcoded 5' primer with a J-beta primer mix, a second PCR ran for about 7 to 12 cycles. TCRdb redid the calling of the 5' RACE reads with MiXCR, one entry per CDR3 protein. Of 2 million or so distinct CDR3 sequences listed, around 50% are singletons. Sequencing was performed on blood. These receptors were taken from a woman aged 35 to 49 in good health.

The V and J genes are TRBV28 and TRBJ2-3; a weak D match, TRBD1 (6 bases). The CDR3 consists of 18 residues. Germline loops: CDR1 MDHEN, CDR2 SYDVKM. V lost 3 bases, J lost 4 bases, and 23 bases lay in between. The CDR3 loop is CASSFSLSTTGSADTQYF. CDR3 DNA: TGTGCCAGCAGTTTCTCACTCTCCACGACAGGTTCGGCAGATACGCAGTATTTT.

This clonotype has a handful of counts. The chain recombines TRBV4-1 with TRBJ1-1; D gene uncertain. Germline CDR1 reads MGHRA; CDR2 reads YSYEKL. The CDR3 totals 14 residues. Trimming took 4 bases from V and 1 from J, leaving 10 bases between them. The CDR3 sequence: CASSRDLGNTEAFF. In nucleotides, the CDR3 is TGCGCCAGCAGCCGGGATTTGGGGAACACTGAAGCTTTCTTT.

With regard to this clonotype: With a much larger clone just one base away, this may be a read error. V usage is TRBV10-3 and J usage is TRBJ2-3; D possibly matches TRBD1 or TRBD2 (5 bases each). Germline CDR1 ENHRY, CDR2 SYGVKD. The CDR3 contains 11 residues. This chain's CDR3 is CAIRGTGTQYF. For the CDR3, the DNA is TGTGCCATCCGGGGTACAGGTACGCAGTATTTT.

The chain joins TRBV10-3 to TRBJ2-3, with TRBD2 matching over 8 bases. The length of the CDR3 is 15 residues. The ends lost 2 bases at V and 2 bases at J; junction bases unmatched: 3. The germline gives CDR1 ENHRY, CDR2 SYGVKD. CDR3 bases: TGTGCCATCAGTGAGCGGGGGGGTGCCACAGATACGCAGTATTTT. Protein sequence: CAISERGGATDTQYF.

This clonotype was observed once. V gene TRBV6-5 combines with J gene TRBJ2-7, with TRBD2 as a possible D gene (6 bases). There are 15 residues in the CDR3. Deletions cut 5 bases from V and 7 bases from J, with 21 bases between. Per germline, CDR1 MNHEY and CDR2 SVGAGI. CDR3 sequence: CASSPDGPRRGEQYF. The CDR3 bases are TGTGCCAGCAGTCCAGACGGTCCCCGCCGGGGGGAGCAGTACTTC.

This rearrangement joins TRBV2 to TRBJ2-3; no reliable D call. The CDR3 length is 16 residues. CDR1 SNHLY and CDR2 FYNNEI come from the germline V gene. V was trimmed by 6 bases and J by 0 bases, leaving 16 bases between them. This CDR3 is CASRSRWGTSTDTQYF. CDR3 DNA sequence: TGTGCCAGCAGGAGTAGATGGGGTACTAGCACAGATACGCAGTATTTT.

V gene TRBV2 combines with J gene TRBJ2-1, with 10 bases fitting TRBD2. The CDR3 consists of 15 residues. Trimming cost V 3 bases and J 8 bases; bases outside gene matches: 7. Germline loops: CDR1 SNHLY, CDR2 FYNNEI. As DNA, the CDR3 is TGTGCCAGCAGTGAGGAGCGGGGGGGCCGGTATGAGCAGTTCTTC. This sequence encodes CASSEERGGRYEQFF.

The J gene is TRBJ1-1, the V gene TRBV7-2; TRBD1 matches 9 bases. V trimming: 5 bases; J trimming: 1 base; junction bases outside the gene matches: 5. The CDR3 contains 15 residues. Per germline, CDR1 SGHTA and CDR2 FQGNSA. The CDR3 protein is CASSRKQGANTEAFF. Here the CDR3 DNA reads TGTGCCAGCAGCCGGAAACAGGGGGCGAACACTGAAGCTTTCTTT.

V gene TRBV24-1 combines with J gene TRBJ2-3; unclear D gene. Germline V gene sequence: CDR1 KGHDR, CDR2 SFDVKD. CDR3 length: 13 residues. V gave up 3 bases and J gave up 3 bases, with 6 bases separating them. CDR3 amino acids: CATSDPSTDTQYF. In DNA, the CDR3 is TGTGCCACCAGTGATCCTTCAACAGATACGCAGTATTTT.

J is TRBJ1-5 and V is TRBV29-1; 8 bases line up with TRBD1. V lost 4 bases, J lost 5 bases, and 7 bases stayed unmatched. This CDR3 spans 14 amino acids. Germline V gives CDR1 SQVTM, CDR2 ANQGSEA. The CDR3 loop is CSVGMAGGDQPQHF. CDR3 bases: TGCAGCGTTGGTATGGCAGGGGGCGATCAGCCCCAGCATTTT.

This clonotype appeared a few times. The V gene is TRBV6-1, the J gene TRBJ2-7; TRBD1 is a possible D gene (5 bases). CDR1 is MNHNS, CDR2 SASEGT, per germline. V dropped 2 bases and J dropped 7 bases, with 21 bases sitting between them. The CDR3 consists of 16 residues. CDR3 DNA: TGTGCCAGCAGTGAACGAGGTGGGGCACCTTTCGGGGAGCAGTACTTC. Its protein is CASSERGGAPFGEQYF.

The genes are TRBV20-1 and TRBJ2-5; TRBD1 is a possible D gene (6 bases). Germline V gene lookup returns CDR1 DFQATT and CDR2 SNEGSKA (reference sequence). Trimming stripped 6 bases from V and 4 bases from J, with 15 bases between. The CDR3 covers 13 residues. This chain's CDR3 is CSASTGGGETQYF. CDR3 nucleotides: TGCAGTGCGTCGACAGGAGGAGGAGAGACCCAGTACTTC.

In this sample, this clonotype turned up a few times. The V call is TRBV27, the J call TRBJ1-2; D ambiguous. The CDR3 runs 14 residues. CDR1 and CDR2 from the germline V gene are MNHEY and SMNVEV (reference sequence). The germline V and J ends were trimmed by 6 bases and 8 bases, with 19 bases remaining between them. The CDR3 loop reads CASRQGNRNLGYTF. CDR3 DNA sequence: TGTGCCAGCAGACAAGGGAACCGCAATTTGGGCTACACCTTC.

The V gene is TRBV7-2, the J gene TRBJ2-3; D possibly corresponds to TRBD2 (6 bases). V was shortened by 3 bases and J by 2 bases, with 18 bases between the two germline ends. From germline, CDR1 is SGHTA and CDR2 FQGNSA. This CDR3 contains 17 residues. CDR3 nucleotide sequence: TGTGCCAGCAGCTTCCACTGGAGGGGCGAGGACACAGATACGCAGTATTTT. Translated: CASSFHWRGEDTDTQYF.

The chain couples TRBV6-6 to TRBJ2-7; tentative D call: TRBD1 (6 bases). The CDR3 is 15 amino acids. The germline V gene encodes CDR1 MNHNY and CDR2 SVGAGI (reference sequence). The V and J ends lost 6 bases and 2 bases respectively, with 17 bases between them. The CDR3 sequence is CASRSHRVEAYEQYF. The CDR3 coding sequence is TGTGCCAGCAGGTCACACAGGGTCGAAGCCTACGAGCAGTACTTC.

This clonotype was detected a few times. The J gene is TRBJ2-3, the V gene TRBV24-1; 14 nucleotides agree with TRBD2. Germline V gives CDR1 KGHDR, CDR2 SFDVKD. The CDR3 is made up of 22 amino acids. With 5 bases clipped from V and 0 bases from J, the junction kept 18 bases outside the gene matches. The CDR3 DNA reads TGTGCCACCAGTGGCCACCCCGGACTAGCGGGGGGCCACGCGATTAGCACAGATACGCAGTATTTT. Translation: CATSGHPGLAGGHAISTDTQYF.